This T cell receptor (beta chain) was observed in a study of T cell responses to AZD1222 COVID-19 vaccine. Data came from immunoSEQ multiplex PCR; TCRdb stores just in-frame clones and leaves some out. Of fewer than 110,000 clones in the sample, 80% to 90% were seen once. J lost 0 bases, V lost 7 bases, and 6 bases had no gene match. The CDR3 length is 15 residues. The germline V gene encodes CDR1 LNHDA and CDR2 SQIVND (reference sequence). A word on this clone: Its specificity is unknown.

The study, taken as a whole, reports: Females made up more of the donors, who were largely white British, and clonal diversity may have come out too low. AZD1222 recipients seropositive at baseline numbered only 6 or 7. In all cases, repertoires were sampled only after the peak T cell response. Nearly half of unique spike-specific TCRs reportedly avoided B.1.351 and B.1.1.7 mutated regions.

V gene TRBV19 combines with J gene TRBJ1-5; 7 nucleotides match TRBD1. The specimen was peripheral blood, collected 28 days after the second AZD1222 dose. The clonotype was recovered from an adult who received the AZD1222 COVID-19 vaccine. CDR3 sequence (DNA): TGTGCCAGTACTACGGACAGGTATAGCAATCAGCCCCAGCATTTT. Its translation is CASTTDRYSNQPQHF.